The sequence of this T cell receptor beta chain was determined in a study of T cell repertoires in cytomegalovirus infection. About this clonotype itself: What it recognizes is unknown.

Via MiXCR, TCRdb re-called the reads, giving one row per CDR3 protein. The data hold roughly 860,000 distinct CDR3 sequences, with roughly 33% observed a single time. The sequence was collected from a human donor in good health (CMV status not recorded). Some clones in this sample may be carry-over from other donors' samples. The material was cultured CD8+ T cells from PBMCs, obtained from culture after CMV antigen stimulation.

The CDR3 DNA sequence: TGTGCCAGCACTCTTAACCTAGGCGACTACGAGCAGTACTTC. Translated: CASTLNLGDYEQYF. The rearrangement uses TRBV12-3 or TRBV12-4 and TRBJ2-7; D unresolved. V was cut by 7 bases and J by 3 bases, with 16 bases left in between. There are 14 residues in the CDR3.